At least ten counts were recorded for the clone carrying this T cell receptor beta chain. Its antigen is unidentified. These data come from a study of neurological immune-mediated disorders. Broader study findings: HTLV-1-associated myelopathy had the most TCR clonal expansion, while multiple sclerosis had the least, a level that fell below healthy controls.

The CDR3 loop spans 13 amino acids. Trimming removed 5 bases from V and 1 base from J, with 8 bases in between. The germline gives CDR1 LNHDA, CDR2 SQIVND (reference sequence). The cDNA was produced through 5'RACE with 10-nucleotide random UMIs. Per sequencing run, 15-18 subjects together gave over 170 million TCR-beta sequences. TCRdb fed the 5' RACE reads into MiXCR, producing one record per CDR3 protein. The repertoire holds fewer than 20,000 distinct CDR3 sequences, about 14% seen once, with 6% to 8.5% in the top ten. This clonotype was obtained from a woman aged 60 to 75 with HTLV-1-associated myelopathy (HAM/TSP). The specimen sequenced was CD4+ T cells from blood. The genes are TRBV19 and TRBJ1-1; D is uncertain. The CDR3 bases are TGTGCCAGTAGTGGACCGGGGAACACTGAAGCTTTCTTT. This translates into CASSGPGNTEAFF. The variable domain in full, with the rest retrieved from reference TRBV19 and TRBJ1-1, is DGGITQSPKYLFRKEGQNVTLSCEQNLNHDAMYWYRQDPGQGLRLIYYSQIVNDFQKGDIAEGYSVSREKKESFPLTVTSAQKNPTAFYLCASSGPGNTEAFFGQGTRLTVV.